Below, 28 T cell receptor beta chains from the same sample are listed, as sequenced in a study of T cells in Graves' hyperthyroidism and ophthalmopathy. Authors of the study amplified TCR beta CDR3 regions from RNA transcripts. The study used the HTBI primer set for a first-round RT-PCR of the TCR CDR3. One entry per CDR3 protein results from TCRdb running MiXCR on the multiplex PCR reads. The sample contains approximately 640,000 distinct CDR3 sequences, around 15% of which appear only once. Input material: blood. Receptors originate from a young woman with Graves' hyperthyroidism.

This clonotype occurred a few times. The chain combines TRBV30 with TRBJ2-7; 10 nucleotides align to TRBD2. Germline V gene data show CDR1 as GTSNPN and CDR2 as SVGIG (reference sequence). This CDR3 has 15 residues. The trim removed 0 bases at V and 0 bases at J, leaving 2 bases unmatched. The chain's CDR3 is CAWSVWTSGSYEQYF. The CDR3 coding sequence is TGTGCCTGGAGTGTTTGGACTAGCGGCTCCTACGAGCAGTACTTC.

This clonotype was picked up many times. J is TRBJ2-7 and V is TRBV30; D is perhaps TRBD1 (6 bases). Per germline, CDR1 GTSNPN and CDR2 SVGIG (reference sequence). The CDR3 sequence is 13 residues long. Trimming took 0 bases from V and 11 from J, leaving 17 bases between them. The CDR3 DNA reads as TGTGCCTGGAGTGTACCTGGTAAAGGGGGAGAGTACTTC. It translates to CAWSVPGKGGEYF.

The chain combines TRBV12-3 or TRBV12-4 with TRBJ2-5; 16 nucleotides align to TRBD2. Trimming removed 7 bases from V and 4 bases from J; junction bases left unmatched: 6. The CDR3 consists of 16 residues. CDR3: CASKPGLAGGPETQYF. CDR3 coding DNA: TGTGCCAGCAAGCCGGGACTAGCGGGAGGGCCAGAGACCCAGTACTTC.

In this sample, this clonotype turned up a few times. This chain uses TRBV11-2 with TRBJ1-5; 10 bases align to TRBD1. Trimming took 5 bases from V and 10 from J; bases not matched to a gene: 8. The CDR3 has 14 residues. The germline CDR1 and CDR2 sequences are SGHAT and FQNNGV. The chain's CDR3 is CASSRDRGPEPQHF. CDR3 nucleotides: TGTGCCAGCAGCCGAGACAGGGGGCCGGAACCCCAGCATTTT. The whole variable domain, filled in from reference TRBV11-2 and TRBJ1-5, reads EAGVAQSPRYKIIEKRQSVAFWCNPISGHATLYWYQQILGQGPKLLIQFQNNGVVDDSQLPKDRFSAERLKGVDSTLKIQPAKLEDSAVYLCASSRDRGPEPQHFGDGTRLSIL.

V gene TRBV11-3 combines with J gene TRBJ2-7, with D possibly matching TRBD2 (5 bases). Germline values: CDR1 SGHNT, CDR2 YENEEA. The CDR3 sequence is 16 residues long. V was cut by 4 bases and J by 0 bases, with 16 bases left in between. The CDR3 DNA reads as TGTGCCAGCAGCTACCCTTCTGCGGGCCTCTCCTACGAGCAGTACTTC. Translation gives CASSYPSAGLSYEQYF.

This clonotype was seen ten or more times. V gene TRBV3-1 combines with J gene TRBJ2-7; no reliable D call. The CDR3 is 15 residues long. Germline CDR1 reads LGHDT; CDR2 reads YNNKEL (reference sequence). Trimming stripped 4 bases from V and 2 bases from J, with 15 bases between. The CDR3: CASSPNRLSPYEQYF. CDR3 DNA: TGTGCCAGCAGCCCCAACCGCTTATCCCCCTACGAGCAGTACTTC.

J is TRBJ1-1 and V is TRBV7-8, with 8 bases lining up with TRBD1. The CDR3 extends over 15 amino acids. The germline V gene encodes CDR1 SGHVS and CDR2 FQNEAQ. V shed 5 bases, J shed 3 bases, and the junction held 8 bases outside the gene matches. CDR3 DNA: TGTGCCAGCAGCGCAGGACAGGGTTGGTACACTGAAGCTTTCTTT. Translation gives CASSAGQGWYTEAFF. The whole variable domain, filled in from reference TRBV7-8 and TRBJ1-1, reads GAGVSQSPRYKVAKRGQDVALRCDPISGHVSLFWYQQALGQGPEFLTYFQNEAQLDKSGLPSDRFFAERPEGSVSTLKIQRTQQEDSAVYLCASSAGQGWYTEAFFGQGTRLTVV.

CDR3 nucleotides: TGTGCCAGCTCACCACCACAGGTGGCCATGGGCATTCAGTACTTC. Translation: CASSPPQVAMGIQYF. V and J are TRBV18 and TRBJ2-4, with D tentatively TRBD1 (5 bases). Deletions cut 0 bases from V and 9 bases from J, with 15 bases between. Germline CDR1 reads KGHSH; CDR2 reads LQKENI. This CDR3 has 15 residues.

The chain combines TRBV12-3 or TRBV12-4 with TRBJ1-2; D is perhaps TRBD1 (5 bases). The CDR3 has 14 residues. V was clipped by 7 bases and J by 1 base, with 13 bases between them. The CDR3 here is CASTMRTNNYGYTF. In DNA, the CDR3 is TGTGCCAGCACCATGAGGACAAATAACTATGGCTACACCTTC.

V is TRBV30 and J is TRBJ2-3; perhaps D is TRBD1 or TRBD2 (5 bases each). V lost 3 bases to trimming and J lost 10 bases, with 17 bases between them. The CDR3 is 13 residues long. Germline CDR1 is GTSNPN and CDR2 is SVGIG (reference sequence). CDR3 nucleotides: TGTGCCTGGAGGATGGGACGGGAAATTGCGCAGTATTTT. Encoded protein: CAWRMGREIAQYF.

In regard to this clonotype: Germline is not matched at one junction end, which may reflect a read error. CDR3 coding DNA: TGTGCCAGCAGTTTCGCTACAGATGCGCAGTATTTT. Translating gives CASSFATDAQYF. V is TRBV6-5 and J is TRBJ2-3; D is unclear. Looked up from germline, CDR1 is MNHEY and CDR2 is SVGAGI. The CDR3 has 12 residues.

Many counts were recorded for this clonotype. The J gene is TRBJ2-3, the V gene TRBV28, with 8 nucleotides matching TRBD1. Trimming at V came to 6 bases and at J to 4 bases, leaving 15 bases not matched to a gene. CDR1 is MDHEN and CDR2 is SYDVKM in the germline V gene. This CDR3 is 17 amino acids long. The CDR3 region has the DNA TGTGCCAGCAGACCCAGTTTGACAGGGGAGTTGGCAGATACGCAGTATTTT. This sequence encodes CASRPSLTGELADTQYF.

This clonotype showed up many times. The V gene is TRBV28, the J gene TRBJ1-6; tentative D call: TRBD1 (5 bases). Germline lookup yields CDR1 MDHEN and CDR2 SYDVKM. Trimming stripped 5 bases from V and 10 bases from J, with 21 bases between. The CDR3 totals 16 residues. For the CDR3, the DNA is TGTGCCAGCAGTCTAGAGGAGGCAACAGGTTACTCACCCCTCCACTTT. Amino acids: CASSLEEATGYSPLHF.

The CDR3 loop is CSALGAAPNTEAFF. CDR3 DNA: TGCAGTGCTCTGGGGGCCGCTCCAAACACTGAAGCTTTCTTT. V usage is TRBV20-1 and J usage is TRBJ1-1, with TRBD1 as a possible D gene (6 bases). Trimming left V 5 bases short and J 2 bases short, with 15 bases between. The germline V gene encodes CDR1 DFQATT and CDR2 SNEGSKA (reference sequence). The CDR3 runs 14 residues.

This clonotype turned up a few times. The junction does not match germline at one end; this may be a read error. The CDR3 loop is CSATYIPGSCEQYF. The DNA of the CDR3 is TGCAGTGCAACTTACATCCCGGGGTCCTGCGAGCAGTACTTC. The rearrangement joins TRBV20-1 to TRBJ2-7; tentatively, D is TRBD2 (5 bases). The germline CDR1 and CDR2 sequences are DFQATT and SNEGSKA (reference sequence). The CDR3 runs to 14 residues.

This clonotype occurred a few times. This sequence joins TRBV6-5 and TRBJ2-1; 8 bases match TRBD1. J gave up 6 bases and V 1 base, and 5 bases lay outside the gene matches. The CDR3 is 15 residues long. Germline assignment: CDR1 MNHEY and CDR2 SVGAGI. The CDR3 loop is CASSYWTGRINEQFF. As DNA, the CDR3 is TGTGCCAGCAGTTACTGGACAGGGAGGATCAATGAGCAGTTCTTC.

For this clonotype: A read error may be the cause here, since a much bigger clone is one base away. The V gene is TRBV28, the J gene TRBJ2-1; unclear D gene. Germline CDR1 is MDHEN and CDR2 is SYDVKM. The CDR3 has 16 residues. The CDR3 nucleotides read TGTGCCAGCAGTCCCTTTCGACGTACCTCCTACAATGAGCAGTCCTTC. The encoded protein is CASSPFRRTSYNEQSF.

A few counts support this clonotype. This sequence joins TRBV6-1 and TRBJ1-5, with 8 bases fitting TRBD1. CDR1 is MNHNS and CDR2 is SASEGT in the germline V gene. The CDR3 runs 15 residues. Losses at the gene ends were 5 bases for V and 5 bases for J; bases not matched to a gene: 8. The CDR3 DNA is TGTGCCAGCAGTCCTACGACAGGGGTGGATCAGCCCCAGCATTTT. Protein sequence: CASSPTTGVDQPQHF.

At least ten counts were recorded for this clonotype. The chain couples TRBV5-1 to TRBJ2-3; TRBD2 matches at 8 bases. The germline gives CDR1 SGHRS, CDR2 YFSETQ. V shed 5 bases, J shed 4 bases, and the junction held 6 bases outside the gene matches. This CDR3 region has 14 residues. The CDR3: CASRRAGGADTQYF. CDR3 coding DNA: TGCGCCAGCAGGAGGGCGGGAGGTGCAGATACGCAGTATTTT.

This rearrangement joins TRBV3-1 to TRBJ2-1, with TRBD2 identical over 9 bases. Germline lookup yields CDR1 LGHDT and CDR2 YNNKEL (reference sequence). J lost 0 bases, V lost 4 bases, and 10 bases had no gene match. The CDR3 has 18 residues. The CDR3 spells CASSPSTSGRDSYNEQFF. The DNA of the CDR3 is TGTGCCAGCAGCCCTAGCACTAGCGGGCGGGACTCCTACAATGAGCAGTTCTTC.

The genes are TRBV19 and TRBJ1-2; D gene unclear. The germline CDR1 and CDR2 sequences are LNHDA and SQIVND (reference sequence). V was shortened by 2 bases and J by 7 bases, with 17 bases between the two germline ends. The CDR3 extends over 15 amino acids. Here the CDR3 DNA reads TGTGCCAGTAGTATACTAAACACCCCAACGTCTGGCTACACCTTC. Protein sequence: CASSILNTPTSGYTF.

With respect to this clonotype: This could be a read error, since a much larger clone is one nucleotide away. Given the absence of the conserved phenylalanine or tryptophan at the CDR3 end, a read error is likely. The CDR3 DNA follows: TGTGCCAGCAGCGGCGGGACACCGGGGGAGCTGTTTCTT. Residues: CASSGGTPGELFL. V usage is TRBV7-2 and J usage is TRBJ2-2; D is tentatively TRBD1 or TRBD2 (6 bases each). Trimming took 5 bases from V and 8 from J, leaving 12 bases between them. Germline CDR1 SGHTA, CDR2 FQGNSA. This CDR3 is 13 amino acids long.

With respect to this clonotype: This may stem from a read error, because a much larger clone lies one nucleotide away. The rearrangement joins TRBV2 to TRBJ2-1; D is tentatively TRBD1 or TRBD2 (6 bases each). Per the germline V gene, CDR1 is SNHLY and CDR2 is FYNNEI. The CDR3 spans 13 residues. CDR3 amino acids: CASSEYGGNERFF. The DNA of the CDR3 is TGTGCCAGCAGTGAATACGGGGGCAATGAGCGGTTCTTC. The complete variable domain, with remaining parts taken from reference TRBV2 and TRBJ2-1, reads EPEVTQTPSHQVTQMGQEVILRCVPISNHLYFYWYRQILGQKVEFLVSFYNNEISEKSEIFDDQFSVERPDGSNFTLKIRSTKLEDSAMYFCASSEYGGNERFFGPGTRLTVL.

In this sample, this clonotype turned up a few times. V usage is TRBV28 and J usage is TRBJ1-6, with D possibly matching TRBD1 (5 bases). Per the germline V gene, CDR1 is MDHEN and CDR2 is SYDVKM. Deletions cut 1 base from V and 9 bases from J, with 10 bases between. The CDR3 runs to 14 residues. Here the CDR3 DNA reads TGTGCCAGCAGTTTATTTGGGGGATCTTCACCCCTCCACTTT. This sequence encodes CASSLFGGSSPLHF.

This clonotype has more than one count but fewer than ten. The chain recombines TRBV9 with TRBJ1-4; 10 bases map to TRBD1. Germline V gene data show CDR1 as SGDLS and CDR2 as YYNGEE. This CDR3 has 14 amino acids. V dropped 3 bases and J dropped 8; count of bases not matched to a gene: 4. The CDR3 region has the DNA TGTGCCAGCAGCGAGGGACAGGGGCGAGAAAAACTGTTTTTT. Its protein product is CASSEGQGREKLFF. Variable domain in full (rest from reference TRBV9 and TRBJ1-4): DSGVTQTPKHLITATGQRVTLRCSPRSGDLSVYWYQQSLDQGLQFLIQYYNGEERAKGNILERFSAQQFPDLHSELNLSSLELGDSALYFCASSEGQGREKLFFGSGTQLSVL.

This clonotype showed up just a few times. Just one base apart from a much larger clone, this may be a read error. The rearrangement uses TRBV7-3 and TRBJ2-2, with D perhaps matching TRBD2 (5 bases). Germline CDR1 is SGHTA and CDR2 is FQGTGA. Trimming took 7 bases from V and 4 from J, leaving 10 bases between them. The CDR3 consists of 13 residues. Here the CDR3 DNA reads TGTGCCAGCACCCCCCGGGGCACCGGGGAGCTGTTTTTT. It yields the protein CASTPRGTGELFF. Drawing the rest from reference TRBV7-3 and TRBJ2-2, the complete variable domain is GAGVSQTPSNKVTEKGKYVELRCDPISGHTALYWYRQSLGQGPEFLIYFQGTGAADDSGLPNDRFFAVRPEGSVSTLKIQRTERGDSAVYLCASTPRGTGELFFGEGSRLTVL.

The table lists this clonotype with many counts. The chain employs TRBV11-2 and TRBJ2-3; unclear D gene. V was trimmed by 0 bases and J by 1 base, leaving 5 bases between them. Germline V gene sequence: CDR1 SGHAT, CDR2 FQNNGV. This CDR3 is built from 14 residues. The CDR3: CASSLDVRTDTQYF. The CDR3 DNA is TGTGCCAGCAGCTTAGATGTCCGCACAGATACGCAGTATTTT. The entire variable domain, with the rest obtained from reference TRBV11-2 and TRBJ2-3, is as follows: EAGVAQSPRYKIIEKRQSVAFWCNPISGHATLYWYQQILGQGPKLLIQFQNNGVVDDSQLPKDRFSAERLKGVDSTLKIQPAKLEDSAVYLCASSLDVRTDTQYFGPGTRLTVL.

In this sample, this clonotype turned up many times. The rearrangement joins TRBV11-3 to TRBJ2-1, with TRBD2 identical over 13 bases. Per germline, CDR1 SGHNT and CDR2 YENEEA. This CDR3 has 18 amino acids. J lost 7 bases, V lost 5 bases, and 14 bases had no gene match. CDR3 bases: TGTGCCAGCAGCCTTAGGGGCCCTACTAGCGGGAGGGTAAATGAGCAGTTCTTC. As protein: CASSLRGPTSGRVNEQFF.